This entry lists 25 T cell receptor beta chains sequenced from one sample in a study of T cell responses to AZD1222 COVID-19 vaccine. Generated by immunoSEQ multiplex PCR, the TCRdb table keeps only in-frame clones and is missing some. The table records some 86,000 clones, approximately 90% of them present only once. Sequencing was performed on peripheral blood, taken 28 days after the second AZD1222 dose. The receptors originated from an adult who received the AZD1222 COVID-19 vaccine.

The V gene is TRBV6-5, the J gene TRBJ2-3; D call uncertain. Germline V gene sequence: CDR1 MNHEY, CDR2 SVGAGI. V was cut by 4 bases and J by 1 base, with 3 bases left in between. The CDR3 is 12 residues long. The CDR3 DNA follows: TGTGCCAGCAGTTGGGGCACAGATACGCAGTATTTT. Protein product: CASSWGTDTQYF.

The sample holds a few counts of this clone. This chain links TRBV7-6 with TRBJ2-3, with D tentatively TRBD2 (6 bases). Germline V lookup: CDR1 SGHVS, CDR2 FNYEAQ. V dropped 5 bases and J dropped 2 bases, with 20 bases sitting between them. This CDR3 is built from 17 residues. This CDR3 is CASSQQFGGLNTDTQYF. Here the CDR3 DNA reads TGTGCCAGCAGCCAACAATTCGGGGGTCTCAACACAGATACGCAGTATTTT. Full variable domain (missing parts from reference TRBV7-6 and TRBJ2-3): GAGVSQSPRYKVTKRGQDVALRCDPISGHVSLYWYRQALGQGPEFLTYFNYEAQQDKSGLPNDRFSAERPEGSISTLTIQRTEQRDSAMYRCASSQQFGGLNTDTQYFGPGTRLTVL.

The CDR3 loop is CASSLSWGPPSGSPLHF. DNA for the CDR3: TGCGCCAGCAGCTTATCCTGGGGTCCTCCAAGTGGGTCACCCCTCCACTTT. The chain combines TRBV5-1 with TRBJ1-6; D is uncertain. Trimming removed 2 bases at V and 10 bases at J, with 22 bases between. From germline, CDR1 is SGHRS and CDR2 YFSETQ. The CDR3 contains 17 residues.

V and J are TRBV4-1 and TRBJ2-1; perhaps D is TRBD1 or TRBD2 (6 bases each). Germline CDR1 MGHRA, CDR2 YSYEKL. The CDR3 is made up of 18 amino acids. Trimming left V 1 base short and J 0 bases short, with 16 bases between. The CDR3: CASSQGGGSGPSYNEQFF. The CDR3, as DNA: TGCGCCAGCAGCCAAGGAGGGGGGAGCGGGCCCTCCTACAATGAGCAGTTCTTC.

CDR3 bases: TGTGCCTTGGCGGAAGGGCCCAACGTCCTGACTTTC. Translation: CALAEGPNVLTF. V and J are TRBV30 and TRBJ2-6; D gene uncertain. V lost 7 bases and J lost 8, with 12 bases in between. Looked up from germline, CDR1 is GTSNPN and CDR2 is SVGIG (reference sequence). The CDR3 totals 12 residues.

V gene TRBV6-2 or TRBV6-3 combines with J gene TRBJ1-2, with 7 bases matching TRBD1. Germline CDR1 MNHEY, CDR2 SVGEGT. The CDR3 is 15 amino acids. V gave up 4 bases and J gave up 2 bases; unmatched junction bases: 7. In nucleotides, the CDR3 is TGTGCCAGCAGTTTCCCGGGACAGTCCAACTATGGCTACACCTTC. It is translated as CASSFPGQSNYGYTF.

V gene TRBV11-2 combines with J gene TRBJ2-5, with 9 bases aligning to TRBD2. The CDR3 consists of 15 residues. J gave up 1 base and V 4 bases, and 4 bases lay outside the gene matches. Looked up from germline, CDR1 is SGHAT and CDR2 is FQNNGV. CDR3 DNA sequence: TGTGCCAGCAGCTCGGAACTAGCGGGCCAAGAGACCCAGTACTTC. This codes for CASSSELAGQETQYF.

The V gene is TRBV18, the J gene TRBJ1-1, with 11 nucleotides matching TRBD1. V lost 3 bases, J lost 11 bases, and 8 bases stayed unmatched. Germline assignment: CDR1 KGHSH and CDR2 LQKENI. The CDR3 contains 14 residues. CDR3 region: CASSPWTGGGFAFF. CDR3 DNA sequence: TGTGCCAGCTCACCCTGGACAGGGGGCGGTTTTGCTTTCTTT.

CDR3 residues: CASGPSRNEKLFF. The DNA for the CDR3 is TGTGCCAGTGGCCCAAGCAGGAATGAAAAACTGTTTTTT. This chain joins TRBV6-5 and TRBJ1-4, with no clear D. The CDR3 extends over 13 amino acids. Germline-derived CDR1 and CDR2 are MNHEY and SVGAGI. The V gene lost 9 bases and the J gene lost 5 bases, with 13 bases spanning the gap.

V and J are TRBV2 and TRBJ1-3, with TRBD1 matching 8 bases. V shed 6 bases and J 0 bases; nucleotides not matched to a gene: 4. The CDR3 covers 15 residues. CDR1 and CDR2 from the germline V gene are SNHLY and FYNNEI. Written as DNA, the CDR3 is TGTGCCAGCAGGGGGGACAGGATCTCTGGAAACACCATATATTTT. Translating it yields CASRGDRISGNTIYF.

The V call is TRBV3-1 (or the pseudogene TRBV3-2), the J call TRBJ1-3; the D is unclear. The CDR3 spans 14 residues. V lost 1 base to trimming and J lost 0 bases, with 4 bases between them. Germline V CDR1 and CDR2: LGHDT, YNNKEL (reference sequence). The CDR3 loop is CASSQGSSGNTIYF. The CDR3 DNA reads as TGTGCCAGCAGCCAAGGGTCCTCTGGAAACACCATATATTTT.

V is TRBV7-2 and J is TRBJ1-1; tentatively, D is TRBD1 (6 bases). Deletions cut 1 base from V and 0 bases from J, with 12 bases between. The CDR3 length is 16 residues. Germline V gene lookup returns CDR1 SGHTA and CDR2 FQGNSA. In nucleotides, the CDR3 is TGTGCCAGCAGCTTAGTGGGGGGGGCAGTGAACACTGAAGCTTTCTTT. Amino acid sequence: CASSLVGGAVNTEAFF.

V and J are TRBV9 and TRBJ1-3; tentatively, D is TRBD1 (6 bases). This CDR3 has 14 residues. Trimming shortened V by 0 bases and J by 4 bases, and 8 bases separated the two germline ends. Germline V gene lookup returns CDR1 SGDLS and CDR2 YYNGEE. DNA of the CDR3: TGTGCCAGCAGCGTAGCAGGGGCCGGAAACACCATATATTTT. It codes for CASSVAGAGNTIYF.

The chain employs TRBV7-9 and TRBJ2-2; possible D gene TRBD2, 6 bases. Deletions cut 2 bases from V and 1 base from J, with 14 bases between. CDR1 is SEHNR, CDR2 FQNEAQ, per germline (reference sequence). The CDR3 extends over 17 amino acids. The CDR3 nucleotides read TGTGCCAGCAGCTTACTGGTGGGACTTAGGAACACCGGGGAGCTGTTTTTT. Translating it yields CASSLLVGLRNTGELFF.

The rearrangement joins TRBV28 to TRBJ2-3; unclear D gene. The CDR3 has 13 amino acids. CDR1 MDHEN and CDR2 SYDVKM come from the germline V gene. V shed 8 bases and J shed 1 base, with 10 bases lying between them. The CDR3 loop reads CASVPPGTDTQYF. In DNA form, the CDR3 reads TGTGCCAGCGTCCCACCCGGCACAGATACGCAGTATTTT.

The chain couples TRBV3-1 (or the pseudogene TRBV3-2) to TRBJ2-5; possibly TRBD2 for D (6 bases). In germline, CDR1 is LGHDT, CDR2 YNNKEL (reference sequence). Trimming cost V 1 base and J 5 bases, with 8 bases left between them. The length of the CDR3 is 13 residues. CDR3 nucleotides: TGTGCCAGCAGCCAAGTGGAGGGCGAGACCCAGTACTTC. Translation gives CASSQVEGETQYF.

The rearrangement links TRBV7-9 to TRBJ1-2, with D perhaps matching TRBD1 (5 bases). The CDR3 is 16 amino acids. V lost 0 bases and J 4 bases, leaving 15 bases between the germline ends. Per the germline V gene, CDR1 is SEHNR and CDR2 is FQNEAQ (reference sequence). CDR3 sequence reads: CASSLAGGRSLYGYTF. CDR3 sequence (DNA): TGTGCCAGCAGCTTAGCGGGGGGACGTTCCCTCTATGGCTACACCTTC. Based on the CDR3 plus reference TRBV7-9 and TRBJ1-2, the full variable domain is DTGVSQNPRHKITKRGQNVTFRCDPISEHNRLYWYRQTLGQGPEFLTYFQNEAQLEKSRLLSDRFSAERPKGSFSTLEIQRTEQGDSAMYLCASSLAGGRSLYGYTFGSGTRLTVV.

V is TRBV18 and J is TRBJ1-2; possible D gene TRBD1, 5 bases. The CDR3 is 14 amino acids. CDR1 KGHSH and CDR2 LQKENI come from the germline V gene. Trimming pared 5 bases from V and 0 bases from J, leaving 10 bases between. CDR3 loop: CASSGQGPNYGYTF. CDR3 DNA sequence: TGTGCCAGCTCAGGGCAGGGCCCTAACTATGGCTACACCTTC.

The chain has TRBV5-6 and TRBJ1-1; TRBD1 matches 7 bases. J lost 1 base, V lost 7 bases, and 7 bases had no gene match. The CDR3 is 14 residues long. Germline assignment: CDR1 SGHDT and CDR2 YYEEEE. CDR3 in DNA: TGTGCCAGCGGAAACGACAGGGCGAACACTGAAGCTTTCTTT. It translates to CASGNDRANTEAFF.

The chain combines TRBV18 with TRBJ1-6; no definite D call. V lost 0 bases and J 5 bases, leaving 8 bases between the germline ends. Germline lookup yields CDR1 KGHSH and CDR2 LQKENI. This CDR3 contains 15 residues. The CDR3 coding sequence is TGTGCCAGCTCACCACCGGCCGGCCATAATTCACCCCTCCACTTT. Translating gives CASSPPAGHNSPLHF.

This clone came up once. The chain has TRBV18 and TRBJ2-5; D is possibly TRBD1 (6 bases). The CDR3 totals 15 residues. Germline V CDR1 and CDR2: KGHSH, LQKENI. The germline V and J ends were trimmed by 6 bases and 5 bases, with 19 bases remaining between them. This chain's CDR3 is CASSSNQGIWETQYF. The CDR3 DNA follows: TGTGCCAGCTCTTCCAATCAGGGGATCTGGGAGACCCAGTACTTC.

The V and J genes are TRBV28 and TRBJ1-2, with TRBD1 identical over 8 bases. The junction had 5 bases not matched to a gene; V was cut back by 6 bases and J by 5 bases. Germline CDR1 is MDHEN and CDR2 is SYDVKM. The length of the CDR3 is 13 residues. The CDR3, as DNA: TGTGCCAGCAGAACAGGACAGGGATATGGCTACACCTTC. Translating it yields CASRTGQGYGYTF.

CDR3 DNA: TGTGCCAGCAGCTTTGCAGGGACCTACGAGCAGTACTTC. Translation gives CASSFAGTYEQYF. This chain links TRBV5-4 with TRBJ2-7; possibly TRBD1 for D (5 bases). The CDR3 totals 13 residues. Looked up from germline, CDR1 is SGHNT and CDR2 is YYREEE (reference sequence). The ends were cut back, 2 bases at V and 2 bases at J, with 8 bases in the middle. Looking up the rest from reference TRBV5-4 and TRBJ2-7 gives the full variable domain: ETGVTQSPTHLIKTRGQQVTLRCSSQSGHNTVSWYQQALGQGPQFIFQYYREEENGRGNFPPRFSGLQFPNYSSELNVNALELDDSALYLCASSFAGTYEQYFGPGTRLTVT.

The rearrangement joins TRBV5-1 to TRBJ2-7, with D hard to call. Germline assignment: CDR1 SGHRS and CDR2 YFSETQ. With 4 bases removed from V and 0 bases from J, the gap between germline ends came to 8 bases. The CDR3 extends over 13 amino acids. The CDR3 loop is CASSPTGSYEQYF. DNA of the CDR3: TGCGCCAGCAGCCCCACCGGCTCCTACGAGCAGTACTTC.

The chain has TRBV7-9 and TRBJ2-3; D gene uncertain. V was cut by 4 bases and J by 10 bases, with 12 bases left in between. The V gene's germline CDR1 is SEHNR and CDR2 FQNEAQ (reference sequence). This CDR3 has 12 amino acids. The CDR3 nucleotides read TGTGCCAGCAGCTCAACCTCCTTCGCGCAGTATTTT. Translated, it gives CASSSTSFAQYF.